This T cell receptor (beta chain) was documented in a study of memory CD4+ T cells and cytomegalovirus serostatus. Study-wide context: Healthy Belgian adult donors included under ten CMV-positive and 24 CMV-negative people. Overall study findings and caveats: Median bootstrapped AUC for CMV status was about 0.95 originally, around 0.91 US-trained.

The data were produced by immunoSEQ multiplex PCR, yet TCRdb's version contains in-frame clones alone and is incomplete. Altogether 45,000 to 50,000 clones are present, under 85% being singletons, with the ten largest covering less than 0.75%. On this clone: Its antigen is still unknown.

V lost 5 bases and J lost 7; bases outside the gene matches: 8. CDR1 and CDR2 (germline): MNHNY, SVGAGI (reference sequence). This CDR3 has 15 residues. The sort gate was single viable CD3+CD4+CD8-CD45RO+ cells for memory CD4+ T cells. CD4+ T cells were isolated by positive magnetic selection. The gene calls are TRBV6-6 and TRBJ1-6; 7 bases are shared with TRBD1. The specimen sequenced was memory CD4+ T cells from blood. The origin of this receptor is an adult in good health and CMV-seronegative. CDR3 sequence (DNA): TGTGCCAGCAGTCCCCTAGGGACAGACAATTCACCCCTCCACTTT. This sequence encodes CASSPLGTDNSPLHF.